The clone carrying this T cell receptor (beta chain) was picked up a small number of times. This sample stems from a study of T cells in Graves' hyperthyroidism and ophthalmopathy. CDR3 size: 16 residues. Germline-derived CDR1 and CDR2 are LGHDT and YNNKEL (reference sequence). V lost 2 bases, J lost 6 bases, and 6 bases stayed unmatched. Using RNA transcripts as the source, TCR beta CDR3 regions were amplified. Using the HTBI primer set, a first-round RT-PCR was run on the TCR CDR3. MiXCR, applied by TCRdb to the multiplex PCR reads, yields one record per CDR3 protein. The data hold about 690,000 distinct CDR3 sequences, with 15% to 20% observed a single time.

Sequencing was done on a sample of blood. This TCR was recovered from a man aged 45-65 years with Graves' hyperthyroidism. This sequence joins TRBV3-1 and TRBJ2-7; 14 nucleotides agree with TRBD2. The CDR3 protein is CASSQLGLAGAFEQYF. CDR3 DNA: TGTGCCAGCAGCCAACTGGGACTAGCGGGAGCCTTCGAGCAGTACTTC.